This T cell receptor (beta chain) was profiled in a study of cytomegalovirus exposure and HLA in healthy donors. Sequenced by immunoSEQ multiplex PCR; TCRdb stores in-frame clones only, minus some. The sample carries 90,000 to 130,000 clones, over 85% recorded once. It was the roughly 120-subject validation cohort, separate from the approximately 700-subject first cohort, to which the donors belonged. The CDR3 has 16 amino acids. Per germline, CDR1 SGHRS and CDR2 YFSETQ. The V end lost 4 bases, the J end lost 0 bases, and 17 bases lay between the germline ends. The specimen was PBMCs. The rearrangement joins TRBV5-1 to TRBJ2-7; possible D gene TRBD1, 5 bases. The receptor was isolated from a woman aged 18-29 years in good health and CMV-seronegative. The CDR3 bases are TGCGCCAGCAGCCGATGGACAACGCAAAGCTCCTACGAGCAGTACTTC. Its translation is CASSRWTTQSSYEQYF.